This TCR beta chain came from a study of cytomegalovirus exposure and HLA in healthy donors. CDR1 and CDR2 from the germline V gene are KGHSY and FQNENV. The CDR3 has 13 residues. Between the trimmed V and J ends, which lost 4 bases and 0 bases, there was a span of 6 bases. With 60 Vbeta and 13 Jbeta primers, the PCR was carried out. This table comes from immunoSEQ multiplex PCR, and its TCRdb copy is limited to in-frame clones, with some not included. The table shows about 140,000 clones, with roughly four fifths occurring only once. This sequence was found in a man younger than 35 in good health and CMV-seropositive. This rearrangement joins TRBV16 to TRBJ1-1; D unclear. Material: PBMCs. The CDR3 DNA reads as TGTGCCAGCAGCCGAGAGATGAACACTGAAGCTTTCTTT. Amino acids: CASSREMNTEAFF.